This T cell receptor (beta chain) was captured in a study of somatic mutations in cytotoxic T cells in rheumatoid arthritis. Findings of the study overall: Clonality of CD8+ T cells, which was compared between rheumatoid arthritis patients and age-matched healthy controls, did not differ significantly. Patients with a largest CD8+ clone exceeding 20% of CD8+ cells numbered about an eighth of the 65.

Sequencing was performed with immunoSEQ multiplex PCR; in TCRdb, only in-frame clones are kept and a portion is missing. This sample carries approximately 17,000 clones, more than 70% of them seen once, and the ten largest clones take 20% to 25%. The V segment lost 4 bases and the J segment 8 bases; nucleotides outside the gene matches: 10. Germline V gives CDR1 MGHRA, CDR2 YSYEKL. The CDR3 runs 14 residues. This clone was counted a few times. The target antigen is unknown. Specimen: CD8+ T cells sorted from blood. The TCR originated in an adult with rheumatoid arthritis. V gene TRBV4-1 combines with J gene TRBJ1-2; 7 bases align to TRBD1. The chain's CDR3 is CASSLGSGTEGYTF. Here the CDR3 DNA reads TGCGCCAGCAGCCTGGGGTCTGGGACAGAAGGCTACACCTTC.